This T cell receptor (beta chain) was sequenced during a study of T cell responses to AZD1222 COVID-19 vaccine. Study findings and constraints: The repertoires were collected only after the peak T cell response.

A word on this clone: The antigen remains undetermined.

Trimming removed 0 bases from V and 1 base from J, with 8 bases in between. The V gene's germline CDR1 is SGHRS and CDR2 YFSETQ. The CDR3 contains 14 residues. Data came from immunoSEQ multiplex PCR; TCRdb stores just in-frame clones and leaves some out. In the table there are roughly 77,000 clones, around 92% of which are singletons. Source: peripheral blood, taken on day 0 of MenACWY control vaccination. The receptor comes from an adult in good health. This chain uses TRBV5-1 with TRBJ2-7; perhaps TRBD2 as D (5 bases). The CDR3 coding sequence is TGCGCCAGCAGCTTGGCTCCGGGGTCCTACGAGCAGTACTTC. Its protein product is CASSLAPGSYEQYF.